This T cell receptor (beta chain) was recorded in a study of shared clonotypes between healthy human individuals. Study-level background: In total, the donors were a couple of women and a few men aged 18 to 49. CD8 memory received one plate per donor, CD8 naive two, CD4 memory three and CD4 naive three.

As defined, naive CD8 cells were CD45RO-negative and positively selected for CCR7, with terminally differentiated effector memory CD45RA+ cells excluded. Donors were healthy HIV-negative adults without recent acute infections or vaccinations. Germline CDR1 is ENHRY and CDR2 is SYGVKD. V lost 3 bases to trimming and J lost 3 bases, with 1 base between them. This CDR3 region has 11 residues. Clones were sequenced by immunoSEQ multiplex PCR, and TCRdb holds only the in-frame ones, with some missing. The data show just over 2,000,000 clones, less than 95% seen once. About this clone: Its specificity is unknown. The sample carries other DNA sequences with the same CDR3.

Points from the study as a whole: Represented genetic and exposure-history diversity was restricted by having few donors.

The sample taken for sequencing was naive CD8+ T cells sorted from blood. This chain uses TRBV10-3 with TRBJ2-3; D unclear. The TCR comes from a man in his late teens or twenties in good health. The CDR3 region has the DNA TGTGCCATCAGTGATACAGATACGCAGTATTTT. Protein product: CAISDTDTQYF.